The text below deals with one T cell receptor beta chain. Profiling relied on immunoSEQ multiplex PCR, and the TCRdb table lists in-frame clones only, not all of them. The table lists 35,000 to 50,000 clones, roughly 90% of them singletons. This specimen belongs to a study of T cell changes during pregnancy in multiple sclerosis. Germline CDR1 reads SNHLY; CDR2 reads FYNNEI. There are 14 residues in the CDR3. Trimming cost V 2 bases and J 5 bases, with 12 bases left between them. This material consisted of peripheral blood, taken in the second trimester of pregnancy. This sequence was found in a female donor in good health, enrolled as a control in a pregnancy study. The V gene is TRBV2, the J gene TRBJ2-5; possibly TRBD1 for D (6 bases). CDR3 sequence (DNA): TGTGCCAGCAGTGAAAGGGCAGGGGCTGAGACCCAGTACTTC. Its translation is CASSERAGAETQYF.